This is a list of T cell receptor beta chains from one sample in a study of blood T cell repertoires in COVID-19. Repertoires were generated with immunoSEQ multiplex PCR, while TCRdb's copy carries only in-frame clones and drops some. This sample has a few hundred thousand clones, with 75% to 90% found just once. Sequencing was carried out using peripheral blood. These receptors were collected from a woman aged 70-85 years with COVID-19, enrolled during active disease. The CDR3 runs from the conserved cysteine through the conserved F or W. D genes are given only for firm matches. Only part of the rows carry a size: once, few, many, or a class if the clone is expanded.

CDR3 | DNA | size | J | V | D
CASSLTLGGETQYF | TGTGCCAGCAGTTTAACCCTGGGGGGAGAGACCCAGTACTTC | . | TRBJ2-5 | TRBV28 | .
CASEGSSSYEQYF | TGTGCCAGCGAGGGTAGTAGCTCCTACGAGCAGTACTTC | once | TRBJ2-7 | TRBV6-5 | .
CASSPPGAGYGYTF | TGTGCCAGCAGCCCCCCGGGAGCGGGCTATGGCTACACCTTC | . | TRBJ1-2 | TRBV7-9 | .
CAWSVQEGEPQHF | TGTGCCTGGAGTGTACAGGAAGGGGAGCCCCAGCATTTT | . | TRBJ1-5 | TRBV30 | .
CASSSGVGQPQHF | TGTGCCAGCAGTTCAGGGGTGGGTCAGCCCCAGCATTTT | . | TRBJ1-5 | TRBV27 | .
CASSSNAGHYEQYF | TGCGCCAGCAGCTCCAACGCGGGCCACTACGAGCAGTACTTC | . | TRBJ2-7 | TRBV4-3 | .
CASSPRDYDNEQFF | TGTGCCAGCAGTCCACGGGACTACGACAATGAGCAGTTCTTC | few | TRBJ2-1 | TRBV28 | TRBD2
CASSLVAGTASVQPQHF | TGTGCCAGCAGCTTAGTGGCCGGGACAGCCAGCGTGCAGCCCCAGCATTTT | . | TRBJ1-5 | TRBV7-2 | TRBD1
CAWSAQGNYGYTF | TGTGCCTGGAGTGCACAGGGGAACTATGGCTACACCTTC | . | TRBJ1-2 | TRBV30 | TRBD1
CAWNFGQGGGTDTQYF | TGTGCCTGGAACTTTGGACAGGGCGGGGGCACAGATACGCAGTATTTT | few | TRBJ2-3 | TRBV30 | TRBD1
CASSLSQWNTEAFF | TGTGCCAGCAGCTTGTCACAGTGGAACACTGAAGCTTTCTTT | . | TRBJ1-1 | TRBV5-6 | .
CASSRETGSYEQYF | TGTGCCAGCAGCCGAGAGACAGGCTCCTACGAGCAGTACTTC | . | TRBJ2-7 | TRBV4-2 | .
CASSLGTGNNYGYTF | TGCGCCAGCAGCCTTGGGACAGGGAATAACTATGGCTACACCTTC | few | TRBJ1-2 | TRBV4-1 | TRBD1
CASSPRLAAQETQYF | TGTGCCAGCTCACCACGACTAGCGGCCCAAGAGACCCAGTACTTC | . | TRBJ2-5 | TRBV18 | TRBD2
CASTRKTSGSWNEQFF | TGTGCCAGCACCCGAAAGACTAGCGGGAGTTGGAATGAGCAGTTCTTC | . | TRBJ2-1 | TRBV28 | TRBD2
CASSSGTALYEQYF | TGTGCCAGCAGCTCAGGGACAGCCCTATACGAGCAGTACTTC | . | TRBJ2-7 | TRBV11-1 | TRBD1
CAISESTSYGGELFF | TGTGCCATCAGTGAGTCTACTAGCTATGGCGGGGAGCTGTTTTTT | few | TRBJ2-2 | TRBV10-3 | .
CASSVARVAGGPLAKNIQYF | TGTGCCAGCAGCGTTGCTAGGGTAGCGGGAGGTCCTCTAGCCAAAAACATTCAGTACTTC | . | TRBJ2-4 | TRBV9 | TRBD2
CASKRRGAYNEQFF | TGTGCCAGCAAACGCAGGGGAGCCTACAATGAGCAGTTCTTC | . | TRBJ2-1 | TRBV2 | .
CASSGTGKNTEAFF | TGTGCCAGCAGTGGGACAGGGAAGAACACTGAAGCTTTCTTT | . | TRBJ1-1 | TRBV6-4 | TRBD1
CASSPGTGVNQPQHF | TGTGCCAGCTCACCCGGGACAGGGGTCAATCAGCCCCAGCATTTT | . | TRBJ1-5 | TRBV18 | TRBD1
CASSFGGPSNEQFF | TGCGCCAGCAGCTTCGGAGGGCCCTCAAATGAGCAGTTCTTC | once | TRBJ2-1 | TRBV5-1 | .
CASSLRYEQYF | TGTGCCAGCAGTTTACGGTACGAGCAGTACTTC | . | TRBJ2-7 | TRBV28 | .
CASSQDVQDTIYF | TGTGCCAGCAGCCAAGATGTCCAGGACACCATATATTTT | . | TRBJ1-3 | TRBV3-1/TRBV3-2 | .
CASSQETHDRPNEKLFF | TGCGCCAGCAGCCAAGAGACCCATGACAGGCCGAATGAAAAACTGTTTTTT | . | TRBJ1-4 | TRBV4-1 | .
CARVQGPEAFF | TGTGCCAGAGTACAGGGGCCTGAAGCTTTCTTT | . | TRBJ1-1 | TRBV7-3 | TRBD1
CASSQVSASGETQYF | TGTGCCAGCAGCCAAGTGTCGGCTAGCGGGGAGACCCAGTACTTC | . | TRBJ2-5 | TRBV3-1/TRBV3-2 | TRBD2
CASRAGAETQYF | TGCGCCAGTCGCGCCGGTGCAGAGACCCAGTACTTC | . | TRBJ2-5 | TRBV10-2 | .